One and the same sample provided the 16 T cell receptor beta chains below, sequenced in a study of T cells after posttransplantation cyclophosphamide. Controls had myeloablative marrow grafts with methotrexate and calcineurin inhibitor, sampled at 1 year. Some clones are missing from TCRdb's copy, which holds only in-frame ones; the method was immunoSEQ multiplex PCR. The sample has about 15,000 clones; approximately 80% are singletons. The source was PBMCs, collected nearly 450 days after allogeneic stem cell transplant with calcineurin inhibitor and methotrexate. The source is a young adult male patient who received an allogeneic stem cell transplant from an unrelated donor, was CMV-positive, and had acute and chronic GVHD. The T cells may partly be graft donor cells.

The chain recombines TRBV7-9 with TRBJ2-3, with 7 positions matching TRBD2. The CDR3 sequence is 14 residues long. CDR1 and CDR2 from the germline V gene are SEHNR and FQNEAQ (reference sequence). V lost 1 base and J lost 3; bases outside the gene matches: 1. This CDR3 reads CASSLEGLTDTQYF. CDR3 DNA: TGTGCCAGCAGCTTAGAGGGACTAACAGATACGCAGTATTTT.

The chain is built from TRBV5-6 and TRBJ1-1; D is ambiguous. V lost 0 bases to trimming and J lost 7 bases, with 19 bases between them. Germline CDR1 and CDR2: SGHDT and YYEEEE. The CDR3 contains 16 residues. The CDR3 is CASSLVVIAATSEAFF. The CDR3 DNA sequence: TGTGCCAGCAGCTTGGTCGTCATAGCAGCGACCAGTGAAGCTTTCTTT. The variable domain in full, completed from reference TRBV5-6 and TRBJ1-1, reads DAGVTQSPTHLIKTRGQQVTLRCSPKSGHDTVSWYQQALGQGPQFIFQYYEEEERQRGNFPDRFSGHQFPNYSSELNVNALLLGDSALYLCASSLVVIAATSEAFFGQGTRLTVV.

The genes are TRBV10-1 and TRBJ1-4; TRBD1 agrees at 9 bases. V lost 2 bases to trimming and J lost 0 bases; unmatched junction nucleotides: 19. Per the germline V gene, CDR1 is WNHNN and CDR2 is SYGVQD (reference sequence). The CDR3 runs to 22 residues. CDR3 bases: TGCGCCAGCAGTGAGCGGACAGGGGCGACTAGGGAGGTCTCAACAACTAATGAAAAACTGTTTTTT. Its translation: CASSERTGATREVSTTNEKLFF.

The chain carries TRBV5-5 and TRBJ2-7, with 7 bases that match TRBD1. V shed 2 bases, J shed 5 bases, and the junction held 4 bases outside the gene matches. The CDR3 contains 13 residues. The germline V gene has CDR1 SGHKS and CDR2 YYEKEE (reference sequence). CDR3: CASSLGTDNEQYF. The CDR3 DNA is TGTGCCAGCAGCTTAGGGACAGATAACGAGCAGTACTTC.

V and J are TRBV18 and TRBJ1-3; maybe TRBD1 (6 bases). This CDR3 is built from 18 residues. Germline CDR1 and CDR2: KGHSH and LQKENI. V lost 3 bases and J lost 2, with 20 bases in between. Written as DNA, the CDR3 is TGTGCCAGCTCACCCACCGCTGGGGGCGCAGGGACTGGAAACACCATATATTTT. Translation: CASSPTAGGAGTGNTIYF.

The chain combines TRBV15 with TRBJ2-3, with D unclear. CDR1 LNHNV and CDR2 YYDKDF come from the germline V gene (reference sequence). V lost 1 base to trimming and J lost 2 bases, with 7 bases between them. The CDR3 spans 14 residues. CDR3 region: CATSRGAHTDTQYF. In DNA form, the CDR3 reads TGTGCCACCAGCAGAGGGGCCCACACAGATACGCAGTATTTT.

This chain joins TRBV6-5 and TRBJ1-1; D is possibly TRBD1 (6 bases). The germline V gene has CDR1 MNHEY and CDR2 SVGAGI. The CDR3 totals 15 residues. Trimming took 6 bases from V and 1 from J, leaving 15 bases between them. The CDR3 sequence: CASRNGGATNTEAFF. Written as DNA, the CDR3 is TGTGCCAGCAGGAACGGGGGGGCGACGAACACTGAAGCTTTCTTT.

V usage is TRBV7-2 and J usage is TRBJ2-5; 9 positions agree with TRBD2. The CDR3 spans 15 residues. Germline loops: CDR1 SGHTA, CDR2 FQGNSA. The V gene end was trimmed by 5 bases and the J gene end by 5 bases; junction bases not matched to a gene: 9. In DNA, the CDR3 is TGTGCCAGCAGCCCTAAGTGGCTAGCGGGGGAGACCCAGTACTTC. Amino acid sequence: CASSPKWLAGETQYF.

As to this clone: Relative to the germline gene, one junction end is altered; a read error may explain this. The V call is TRBV9, the J call TRBJ2-3; D call uncertain. The germline gives CDR1 SGDLS, CDR2 YYNGEE. The CDR3 has 12 amino acids. CDR3 nucleotides: TGTGCCAGCAGCGCCGACACATATACGCAGTATTTT. Amino acid sequence: CASSADTYTQYF.

V usage is TRBV9 and J usage is TRBJ1-4, with D perhaps TRBD1 (5 bases). CDR1 and CDR2 (germline): SGDLS, YYNGEE. The CDR3 consists of 15 residues. The V gene lost 3 bases and the J gene lost 0 bases, with 9 bases spanning the gap. The CDR3 DNA reads as TGTGCCAGCAGCGAGGGGCCGGCAACTAATGAAAAACTGTTTTTT. Its protein product is CASSEGPATNEKLFF. The whole variable domain, remainder taken from reference TRBV9 and TRBJ1-4, is DSGVTQTPKHLITATGQRVTLRCSPRSGDLSVYWYQQSLDQGLQFLIQYYNGEERAKGNILERFSAQQFPDLHSELNLSSLELGDSALYFCASSEGPATNEKLFFGSGTQLSVL.

The rearrangement joins TRBV19 to TRBJ2-3; D remains unclear. V lost 6 bases and J 3 bases, leaving 13 bases between the germline ends. This CDR3 contains 14 residues. CDR1 and CDR2 from the germline V gene are LNHDA and SQIVND (reference sequence). CDR3 DNA sequence: TGTGCCAGTAGCACCAGGCCAGGTACAGATACGCAGTATTTT. Translation gives CASSTRPGTDTQYF. Full variable domain (outside the CDR3, taken from reference TRBV19 and TRBJ2-3): DGGITQSPKYLFRKEGQNVTLSCEQNLNHDAMYWYRQDPGQGLRLIYYSQIVNDFQKGDIAEGYSVSREKKESFPLTVTSAQKNPTAFYLCASSTRPGTDTQYFGPGTRLTVL.

V and J are TRBV7-3 and TRBJ1-1; D unclear. From germline, CDR1 is SGHTA and CDR2 FQGTGA. The V gene lost 2 bases and the J gene lost 4 bases, with 8 bases spanning the gap. CDR3 length: 13 residues. The DNA of the CDR3 is TGTGCCAGCAGCTTAGTAATCCGCACTGAAGCTTTCTTT. Its protein is CASSLVIRTEAFF.

Only a few counts were recorded for this clone. This sequence joins TRBV11-3 and TRBJ2-1; TRBD1 agrees at 8 bases. The CDR3 runs 16 residues. Germline CDR1 is SGHNT and CDR2 is YENEEA. J was trimmed by 3 bases and V by 0 bases; bases with no gene match: 4. The CDR3 DNA reads as TGTGCCAGCAGCTTAGATCCAGGGGGCAACTACAATGAGCAGTTCTTC. Translation: CASSLDPGGNYNEQFF.

The chain joins TRBV28 to TRBJ1-2; TRBD1 matches 10 bases. The CDR3 length is 14 residues. Germline-derived CDR1 and CDR2 are MDHEN and SYDVKM. V trimming: 4 bases; J trimming: 5 bases; junction bases outside the gene matches: 4. CDR3 amino acids: CASSSGTGVYGYTF. Here the CDR3 DNA reads TGTGCCAGCAGTTCCGGGACAGGGGTTTATGGCTACACCTTC.

The CDR3 bases are TGTGCCAGCAGCGTGAGCGGGGGAACCTACGAGCAGTACTTC. Translated: CASSVSGGTYEQYF. V and J are TRBV9 and TRBJ2-7; 8 bases map to TRBD2. The CDR3 extends over 14 amino acids. V shed 2 bases and J 2 bases; nucleotides not matched to a gene: 3. Looked up from germline, CDR1 is SGDLS and CDR2 is YYNGEE.

The V and J genes are TRBV9 and TRBJ1-3, with 7 nucleotides matching TRBD1. This CDR3 is built from 18 residues. V trimming: 1 base; J trimming: 0 bases; junction bases outside the gene matches: 10. The germline gives CDR1 SGDLS, CDR2 YYNGEE. The DNA of the CDR3 is TGTGCCAGCAGCGTACTCACCGGGACAGTCCGCTCTGGAAACACCATATATTTT. Its translation is CASSVLTGTVRSGNTIYF.